A single sample gave rise to the 18 T cell receptor beta chains below, sequenced in a study of T cells after yellow fever vaccination. TCRdb called the 5' RACE reads again in MiXCR, with one record for every CDR3 protein. This sample has roughly 250,000 distinct CDR3 sequences, with around 13% found just once. The sequencing used CD4+ T cells sorted from PBMCs, collected 45 days after the yellow fever booster vaccination. These receptors were collected from a man younger than 45 who received the YFV17D yellow fever vaccine.

The chain couples TRBV28 to TRBJ1-1, with a weak D call TRBD1 (5 bases). V lost 3 bases and J lost 11, with 16 bases in between. Germline CDR1 and CDR2: MDHEN and SYDVKM. The CDR3 extends over 13 amino acids. This CDR3 reads CASSFFSREVAFF. CDR3 in DNA: TGTGCCAGCAGTTTTTTTTCCAGGGAAGTGGCTTTCTTT.

The chain carries TRBV14 and TRBJ2-7; 10 bases are a match to TRBD1. Unmatched junction bases numbered 8, after V lost 5 bases and J lost 4 bases. Germline CDR1 SGHDN, CDR2 FVKESK. The length of the CDR3 is 15 residues. CDR3 sequence reads: CASSKGQGGFYEQYF. CDR3 sequence (DNA): TGTGCCAGCAGCAAAGGACAGGGGGGGTTTTACGAGCAGTACTTC. The entire variable domain, with the rest obtained from reference TRBV14 and TRBJ2-7, is as follows: EAGVTQFPSHSVIEKGQTVTLRCDPISGHDNLYWYRRVMGKEIKFLLHFVKESKQDESGMPNNRFLAERTGGTYSTLKVQPAELEDSGVYFCASSKGQGGFYEQYFGPGTRLTVT.

This clonotype has more than one count but fewer than ten. The rearrangement joins TRBV29-1 to TRBJ1-1; D possibly corresponds to TRBD1 (6 bases). This CDR3 comprises 14 residues. The germline CDR1 and CDR2 sequences are SQVTM and ANQGSEA. V gave up 6 bases and J gave up 1 base, with 15 bases separating them. The CDR3 DNA sequence: TGCAGCGTGGTCATAGGGACAACGAACACTGAAGCTTTCTTT. Translating gives CSVVIGTTNTEAFF. Filled out from reference TRBV29-1 and TRBJ1-1, the complete variable domain reads SAVISQKPSRDICQRGTSLTIQCQVDSQVTMMFWYRQQPGQSLTLIATANQGSEATYESGFVIDKFPISRPNLTFSTLTVSNMSPEDSSIYLCSVVIGTTNTEAFFGQGTRLTVV.

The sample holds many counts of this clonotype. This chain links TRBV20-1 with TRBJ2-1, with D perhaps matching TRBD2 (5 bases). V lost 3 bases and J lost 7, with 13 bases in between. From germline, CDR1 is DFQATT and CDR2 SNEGSKA (reference sequence). There are 13 residues in the CDR3. The CDR3 sequence: CSASPSILNEQFF. Written as DNA, the CDR3 is TGCAGTGCTAGCCCTAGCATCCTTAATGAGCAGTTCTTC.

This clonotype was counted many times. The chain is built from TRBV5-1 and TRBJ2-7; 11 nucleotides line up with TRBD1. The V segment lost 4 bases and the J segment 2 bases; nucleotides outside the gene matches: 5. There are 15 residues in the CDR3. Germline V CDR1 and CDR2: SGHRS, YFSETQ. In nucleotides, the CDR3 is TGCGCCAGCAGCCCGGACAGGGGGCGAACCTACGAGCAGTACTTC. Encoded protein: CASSPDRGRTYEQYF.

This clonotype was counted only a few times. The chain recombines TRBV5-1 with TRBJ2-7; D possibly corresponds to TRBD2 (5 bases). This CDR3 spans 14 amino acids. Trimming cost V 5 bases and J 7 bases, with 19 bases left between them. The germline V gene has CDR1 SGHRS and CDR2 YFSETQ. This CDR3 is CASRLEGSRREQYF. CDR3 nucleotide sequence: TGCGCCAGCAGACTCGAGGGAAGCCGTCGGGAGCAGTACTTC.

CDR3 in amino acids: CASSPIQGSTEAFF. In DNA, the CDR3 is TGTGCCAGCAGCCCCATACAGGGGAGCACTGAAGCTTTCTTT. This rearrangement joins TRBV7-2 to TRBJ1-1, with TRBD1 identical over 7 bases. This CDR3 region has 14 residues. V was clipped by 5 bases and J by 4 bases; unmatched bases: 7. The germline V gene has CDR1 SGHTA and CDR2 FQGNSA.

This clonotype turned up a few times. The V gene is TRBV7-9, the J gene TRBJ2-7, with D possibly being TRBD1 (6 bases). V lost 5 bases, J lost 4 bases, and 15 bases lay in between. The germline V gene encodes CDR1 SEHNR and CDR2 FQNEAQ (reference sequence). The CDR3 loop spans 14 amino acids. CDR3 residues: CASSPRTAPYEQYF. For the CDR3, the DNA is TGTGCCAGCAGCCCTCGGACAGCACCGTACGAGCAGTACTTC.

This clonotype was seen a few times. The chain recombines TRBV7-2 with TRBJ2-7; D unclear. The CDR3 loop spans 11 amino acids. The ends were cut back, 3 bases at V and 8 bases at J, with 8 bases in the middle. Germline lookup yields CDR1 SGHTA and CDR2 FQGNSA. The CDR3 loop reads CASSLSGKQYF. The CDR3 nucleotides read TGTGCCAGCAGCTTGTCCGGTAAGCAGTACTTC.

This clonotype came up a few times. The chain recombines TRBV3-1 with TRBJ2-3; the D gene is possibly TRBD2 (6 bases). Trimming removed 3 bases from V and 6 bases from J, with 13 bases in between. The CDR3 runs to 14 residues. Germline CDR1 is LGHDT and CDR2 is YNNKEL (reference sequence). The CDR3, as DNA: TGTGCCAGCAGCCAGGGTCTGGGAGGCGATACGCAGTATTTT. Residues: CASSQGLGGDTQYF.

This clonotype was observed at least ten times. This sequence joins TRBV5-1 and TRBJ2-3, with D possibly TRBD1 on 5 matching bases. There are 15 residues in the CDR3. Trimming removed 2 bases at V and 5 bases at J, with 15 bases between. The germline gives CDR1 SGHRS, CDR2 YFSETQ. Written as DNA, the CDR3 is TGCGCCAGCAGCTTAGGATCTCAGGGTGGAGATACGCAGTATTTT. Translated: CASSLGSQGGDTQYF.

The chain uses TRBV15 and TRBJ2-7, with 8 positions matching TRBD2. This CDR3 contains 14 residues. V lost 5 bases to trimming and J lost 3 bases; unmatched junction nucleotides: 6. The germline V gene has CDR1 LNHNV and CDR2 YYDKDF (reference sequence). The CDR3 DNA reads TGTGCCACCAGCCGTCGGACTAGCAGCTACGAGCAGTACTTC. This translates into CATSRRTSSYEQYF.

The chain uses TRBV7-2 and TRBJ2-3; no firm D call. The CDR3 contains 12 residues. Germline CDR1 reads SGHTA; CDR2 reads FQGNSA. Trimming left V 4 bases short and J 4 bases short, with 6 bases between. CDR3 nucleotide sequence: TGTGCCAGCAGCTGGGCCGCAGATACGCAGTATTTT. Residues: CASSWAADTQYF. Full variable domain (outside the CDR3, taken from reference TRBV7-2 and TRBJ2-3): GAGVSQSPSNKVTEKGKDVELRCDPISGHTALYWYRQSLGQGLEFLIYFQGNSAPDKSGLPSDRFSAERTGGSVSTLTIQRTQQEDSAVYLCASSWAADTQYFGPGTRLTVL.

This clonotype was seen only a few times. The CDR3: CASGERFIMNTEAFF. As DNA, the CDR3 is TGTGCCAGTGGTGAGAGGTTTATCATGAACACTGAAGCTTTCTTT. The V call is TRBV28, the J call TRBJ1-1, with D unclear. Trimming took off 9 bases at V and 0 bases at J, with 17 bases between the two ends. Germline loops: CDR1 MDHEN, CDR2 SYDVKM. The CDR3 totals 15 residues.

This clonotype was picked up a small number of times. The V call is TRBV20-1, the J call TRBJ2-3; possibly TRBD1 for D (6 bases). V lost 6 bases to trimming and J lost 6 bases, with 13 bases between them. Germline V lookup: CDR1 DFQATT, CDR2 SNEGSKA (reference sequence). The CDR3 is 12 amino acids. CDR3 bases: TGCAGTGCCACACAGGGAAGGGATACGCAGTATTTT. Translated, it gives CSATQGRDTQYF.

This clonotype has just a few counts. The chain couples TRBV11-2 to TRBJ2-5, with 7 bases fitting TRBD1. Germline V gene data show CDR1 as SGHAT and CDR2 as FQNNGV. The CDR3 consists of 13 residues. With 9 bases clipped from V and 2 bases from J, the junction kept 6 bases outside the gene matches. CDR3 sequence (DNA): TGTGCCAGTAACACAGGGGTACAAGAGACCCAGTACTTC. Amino acid sequence: CASNTGVQETQYF.

V usage is TRBV7-2 and J usage is TRBJ2-5; 7 bases align to TRBD1. The CDR3 is 15 amino acids. Germline V gene data show CDR1 as SGHTA and CDR2 as FQGNSA. The junction had 5 bases not matched to a gene; V was cut back by 1 base and J by 3 bases. The CDR3 is CASSLGGGGEETQYF. CDR3 DNA: TGTGCCAGCAGCTTAGGAGGGGGCGGAGAAGAGACCCAGTACTTC.

V and J are TRBV20-1 and TRBJ2-5; D possibly corresponds to TRBD1 (5 bases). Trimming took 5 bases from V and 4 from J, leaving 17 bases between them. This CDR3 region has 14 residues. Germline V gives CDR1 DFQATT, CDR2 SNEGSKA (reference sequence). The CDR3 region has the DNA TGCAGTGCTCAGCAGGGTTCTCGCACAGAGACCCAGTACTTC. This sequence encodes CSAQQGSRTETQYF.